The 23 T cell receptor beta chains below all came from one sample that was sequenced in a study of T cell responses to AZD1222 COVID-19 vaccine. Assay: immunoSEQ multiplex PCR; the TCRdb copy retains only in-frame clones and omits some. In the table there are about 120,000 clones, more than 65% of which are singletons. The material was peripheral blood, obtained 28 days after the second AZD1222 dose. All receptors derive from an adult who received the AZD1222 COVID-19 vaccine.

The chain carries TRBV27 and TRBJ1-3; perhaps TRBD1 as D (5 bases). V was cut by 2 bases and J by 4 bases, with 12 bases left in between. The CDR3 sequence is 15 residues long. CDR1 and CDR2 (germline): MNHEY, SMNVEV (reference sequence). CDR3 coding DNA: TGTGCCAGCAGTTTACGGCAGGGCTCAGGAAACACCATATATTTT. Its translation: CASSLRQGSGNTIYF.

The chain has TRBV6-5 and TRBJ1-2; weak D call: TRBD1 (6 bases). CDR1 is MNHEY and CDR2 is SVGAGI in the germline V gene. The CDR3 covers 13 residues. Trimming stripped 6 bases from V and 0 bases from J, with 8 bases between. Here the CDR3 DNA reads TGTGCCAGCAGACAGGGTGCTAACTATGGCTACACCTTC. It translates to CASRQGANYGYTF.

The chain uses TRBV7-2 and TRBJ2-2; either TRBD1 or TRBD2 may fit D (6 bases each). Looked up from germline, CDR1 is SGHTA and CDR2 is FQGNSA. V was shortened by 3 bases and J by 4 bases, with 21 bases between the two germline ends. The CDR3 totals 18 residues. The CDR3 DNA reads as TGTGCCAGCAGCTTCAGTCACGGACAGATCGGGGGCACCGGGGAGCTGTTTTTT. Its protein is CASSFSHGQIGGTGELFF.

Written as DNA, the CDR3 is TGTGCCAGCAGCTTGGAGGGCGGTAGCTACGAGCAGTACTTC. Residues: CASSLEGGSYEQYF. This sequence joins TRBV11-2 and TRBJ2-7; possibly TRBD2 for D (6 bases). V was cut by 3 bases and J by 3 bases, with 12 bases left in between. Germline V gene data show CDR1 as SGHAT and CDR2 as FQNNGV. This CDR3 contains 14 residues.

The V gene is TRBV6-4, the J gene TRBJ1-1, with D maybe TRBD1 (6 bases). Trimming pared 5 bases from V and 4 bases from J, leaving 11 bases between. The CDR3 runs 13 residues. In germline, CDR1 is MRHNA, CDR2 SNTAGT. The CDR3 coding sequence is TGTGCCAGCAGTCTTACAGGGACCACTGAAGCTTTCTTT. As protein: CASSLTGTTEAFF.

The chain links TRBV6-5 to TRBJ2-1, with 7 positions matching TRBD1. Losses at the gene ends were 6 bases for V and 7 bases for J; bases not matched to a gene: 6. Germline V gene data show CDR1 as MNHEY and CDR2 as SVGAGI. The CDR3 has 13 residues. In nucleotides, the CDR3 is TGTGCCAGCAGCCGTACAGGGGAAAATGAGCAGTTCTTC. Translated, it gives CASSRTGENEQFF.

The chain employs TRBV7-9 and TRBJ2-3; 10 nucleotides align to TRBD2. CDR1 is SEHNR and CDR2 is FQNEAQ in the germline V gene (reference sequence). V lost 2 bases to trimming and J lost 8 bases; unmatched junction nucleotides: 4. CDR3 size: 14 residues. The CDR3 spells CASSLLAGAITQYF. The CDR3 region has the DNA TGTGCCAGCAGCTTACTAGCGGGGGCCATTACGCAGTATTTT.

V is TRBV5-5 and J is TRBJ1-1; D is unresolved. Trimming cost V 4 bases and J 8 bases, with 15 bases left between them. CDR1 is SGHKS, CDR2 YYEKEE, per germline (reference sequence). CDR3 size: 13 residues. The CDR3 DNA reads TGTGCCAGCAGCCCGGAGGGCCTAGGGGAAGCTTTCTTT. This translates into CASSPEGLGEAFF. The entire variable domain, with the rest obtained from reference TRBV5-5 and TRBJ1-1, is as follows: DAGVTQSPTHLIKTRGQQVTLRCSPISGHKSVSWYQQVLGQGPQFIFQYYEKEERGRGNFPDRFSARQFPNYSSELNVNALLLGDSALYLCASSPEGLGEAFFGQGTRLTVV.

The CDR3 reads CASSFTGGSYNEQFF. The CDR3 DNA sequence: TGCGCCAGCAGCTTTACCGGGGGTTCCTACAATGAGCAGTTCTTC. The rearrangement joins TRBV5-1 to TRBJ2-1; weak D call: TRBD2 (6 bases). V was pared by 2 bases and J by 1 base, with 10 bases between. Germline V lookup: CDR1 SGHRS, CDR2 YFSETQ. The CDR3 is 15 residues long.

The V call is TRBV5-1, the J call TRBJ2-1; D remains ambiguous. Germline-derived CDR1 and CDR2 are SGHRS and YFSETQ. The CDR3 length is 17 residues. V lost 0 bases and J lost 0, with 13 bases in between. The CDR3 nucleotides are TGCGCCAGCAGCTTGGGATCGGGCATTGGCTCCTACAATGAGCAGTTCTTC. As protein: CASSLGSGIGSYNEQFF.

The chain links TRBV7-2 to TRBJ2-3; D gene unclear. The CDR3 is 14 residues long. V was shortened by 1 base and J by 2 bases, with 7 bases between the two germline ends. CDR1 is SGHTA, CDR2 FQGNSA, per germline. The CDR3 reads CASSLVAYTDTQYF. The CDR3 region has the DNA TGTGCCAGCAGCTTAGTGGCTTACACAGATACGCAGTATTTT.

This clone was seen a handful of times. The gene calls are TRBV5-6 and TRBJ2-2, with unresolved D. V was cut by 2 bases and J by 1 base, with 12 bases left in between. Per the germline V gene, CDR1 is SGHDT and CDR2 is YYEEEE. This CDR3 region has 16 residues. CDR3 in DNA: TGTGCCAGCAGCTTAGTCGGGCATCTGAACACCGGGGAGCTGTTTTTT. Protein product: CASSLVGHLNTGELFF.

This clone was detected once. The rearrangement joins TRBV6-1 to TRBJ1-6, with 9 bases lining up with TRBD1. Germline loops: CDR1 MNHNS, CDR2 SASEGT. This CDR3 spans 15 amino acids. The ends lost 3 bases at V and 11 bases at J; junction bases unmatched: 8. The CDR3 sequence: CASSELGQGLTPLHF. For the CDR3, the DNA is TGTGCCAGCAGTGAGCTGGGACAGGGCCTTACACCCCTCCACTTT.

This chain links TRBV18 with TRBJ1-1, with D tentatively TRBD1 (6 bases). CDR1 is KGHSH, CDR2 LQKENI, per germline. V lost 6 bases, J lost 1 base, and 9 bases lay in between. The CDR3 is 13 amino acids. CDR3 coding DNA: TGTGCCAGCTCCTGGACAGAGAACACTGAAGCTTTCTTT. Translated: CASSWTENTEAFF.

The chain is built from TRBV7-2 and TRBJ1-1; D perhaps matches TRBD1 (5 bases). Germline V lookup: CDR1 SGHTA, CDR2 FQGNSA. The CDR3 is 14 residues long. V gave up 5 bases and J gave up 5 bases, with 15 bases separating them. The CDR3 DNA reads TGTGCCAGCAGCCCTAGGGCGGGGGGGACTGAAGCTTTCTTT. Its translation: CASSPRAGGTEAFF.

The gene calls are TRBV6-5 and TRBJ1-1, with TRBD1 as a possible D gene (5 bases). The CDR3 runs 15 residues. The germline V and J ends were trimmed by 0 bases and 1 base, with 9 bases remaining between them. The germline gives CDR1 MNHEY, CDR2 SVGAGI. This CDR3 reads CASSYSWQGNTEAFF. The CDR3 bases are TGTGCCAGCAGTTACTCGTGGCAGGGGAACACTGAAGCTTTCTTT.

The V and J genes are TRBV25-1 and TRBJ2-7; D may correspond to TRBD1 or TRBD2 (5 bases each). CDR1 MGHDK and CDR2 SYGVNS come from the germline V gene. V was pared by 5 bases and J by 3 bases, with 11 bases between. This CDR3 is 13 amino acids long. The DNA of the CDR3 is TGTGCCAGCAGTCGGGGCGGCGGCTACGAGCAGTACTTC. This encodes CASSRGGGYEQYF.

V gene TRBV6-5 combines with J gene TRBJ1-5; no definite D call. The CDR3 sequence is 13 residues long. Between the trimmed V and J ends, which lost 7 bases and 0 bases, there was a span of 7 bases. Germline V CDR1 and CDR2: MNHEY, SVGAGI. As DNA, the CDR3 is TGTGCCAGCACGGCGGTTAGCAATCAGCCCCAGCATTTT. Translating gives CASTAVSNQPQHF.

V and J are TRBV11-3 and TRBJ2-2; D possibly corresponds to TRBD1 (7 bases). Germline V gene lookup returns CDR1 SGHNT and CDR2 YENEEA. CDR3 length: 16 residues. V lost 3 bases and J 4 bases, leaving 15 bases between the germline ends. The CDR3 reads CASSLRGQQSTGELFF. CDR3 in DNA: TGTGCCAGCAGCTTGCGGGGACAGCAAAGCACCGGGGAGCTGTTTTTT.

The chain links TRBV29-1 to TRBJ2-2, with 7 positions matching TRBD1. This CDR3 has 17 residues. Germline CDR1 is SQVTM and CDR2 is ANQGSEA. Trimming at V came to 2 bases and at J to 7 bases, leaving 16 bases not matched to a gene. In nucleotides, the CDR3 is TGCAGCGTTGAACCCTGGGGTGTAGGGGGCAAGATCGGGGAGCTGTTTTTT. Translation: CSVEPWGVGGKIGELFF.

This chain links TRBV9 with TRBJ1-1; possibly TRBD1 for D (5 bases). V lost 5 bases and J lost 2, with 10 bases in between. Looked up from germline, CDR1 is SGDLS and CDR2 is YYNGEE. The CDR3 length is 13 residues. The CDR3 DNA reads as TGTGCCAGCAGTCAGGGCATAAACACTGAAGCTTTCTTT. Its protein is CASSQGINTEAFF.

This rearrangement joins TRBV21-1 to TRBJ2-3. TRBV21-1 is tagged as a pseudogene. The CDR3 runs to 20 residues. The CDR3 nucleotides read TGTGCCAGCAGCAAAGTTCCAATCCCCGCAGCTCCCTCGAGCACAGATACGCAGTATTTT. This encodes CASSKVPIPAAPSSTDTQYF.

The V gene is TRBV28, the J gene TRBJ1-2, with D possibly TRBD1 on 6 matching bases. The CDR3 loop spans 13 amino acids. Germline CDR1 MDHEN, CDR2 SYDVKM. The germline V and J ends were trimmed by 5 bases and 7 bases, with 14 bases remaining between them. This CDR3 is CASSVTGNAGYTF. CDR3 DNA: TGTGCCAGCAGTGTAACAGGGAATGCTGGCTACACCTTC.